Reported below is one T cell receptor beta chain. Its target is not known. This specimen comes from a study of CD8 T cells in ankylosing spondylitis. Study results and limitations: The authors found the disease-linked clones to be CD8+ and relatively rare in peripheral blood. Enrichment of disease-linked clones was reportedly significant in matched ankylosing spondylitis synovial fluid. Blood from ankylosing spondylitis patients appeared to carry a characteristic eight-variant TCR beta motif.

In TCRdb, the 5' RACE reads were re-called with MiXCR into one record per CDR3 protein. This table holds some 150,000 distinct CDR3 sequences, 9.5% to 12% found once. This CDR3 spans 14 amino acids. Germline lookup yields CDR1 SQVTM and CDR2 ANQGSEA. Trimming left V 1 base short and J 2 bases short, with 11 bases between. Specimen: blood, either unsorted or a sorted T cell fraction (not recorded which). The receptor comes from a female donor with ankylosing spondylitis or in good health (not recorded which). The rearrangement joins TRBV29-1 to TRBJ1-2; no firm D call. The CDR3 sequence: CSVEGLVGNYGYTF. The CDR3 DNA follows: TGCAGCGTTGAAGGCCTCGTGGGGAACTATGGCTACACCTTC.